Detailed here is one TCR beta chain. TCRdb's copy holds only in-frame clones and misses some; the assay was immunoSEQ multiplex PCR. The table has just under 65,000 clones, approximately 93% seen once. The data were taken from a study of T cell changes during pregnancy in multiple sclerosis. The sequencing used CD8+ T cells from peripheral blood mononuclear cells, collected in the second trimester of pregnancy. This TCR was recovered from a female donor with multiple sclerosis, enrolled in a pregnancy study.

The DNA for the CDR3 is TGTGCCAGCAGTGAAACTTTAGCGGGATTATACAATGAGCAGTTCTTC. Amino acids: CASSETLAGLYNEQFF. The chain combines TRBV6-1 with TRBJ2-1; TRBD2 matches at 8 bases. Germline V gene sequence: CDR1 MNHNS, CDR2 SASEGT. The V segment lost 2 bases and the J segment 4 bases; nucleotides outside the gene matches: 7. CDR3 size: 16 residues.